These T cell receptor beta chains were read from a single sample in a study of identical twins. TCRdb reanalysed the 5' RACE reads using MiXCR and keeps one entry per CDR3 protein. The data hold around 690,000 distinct CDR3 sequences, with 20% to 25% observed a single time. The same data also contributed to another study, on T cells expressing NK-cell markers.

What was sequenced was PBMCs. The receptors derive from a woman aged 18-29 years in good health. The CDR3 runs from the conserved cysteine through the conserved F or W. Each record gives: V gene, J gene, D gene, clone size, CDR3 DNA, CDR3 protein. A D gene is named only where the DNA matches it firmly. Rows may omit the clone size; those that give it use once, few, many or a size class.

TRBV10-3	TRBJ2-5	TRBD1	few	TGTGCCACCCAAACAGGGGTGGTAGAGACCCAGTACTTC	CATQTGVVETQYF
TRBV7-9	TRBJ1-1	NA	NA	TGTGCCAGCAGCTTAAGAGAACAGGGTGAAGCTTTCTTT	CASSLREQGEAFF
TRBV20-1	TRBJ2-3	NA	NA	TGCAGTGCTAGTTTTGCGCGGATCACAGATACGCAGTATTTT	CSASFARITDTQYF
TRBV21-1	TRBJ2-5	NA	few	TGTGCCAGCAGCAAAGAGGCGGCCTACCAAGAGACCCAGTACTTC	CASSKEAAYQETQYF
TRBV6-1	TRBJ2-5	NA	NA	TGTGCCAGCGCGACAATCCTGACAGTCCAAGAGACCCAGTACTTC	CASATILTVQETQYF
TRBV6-1	TRBJ2-3	NA	NA	TGTGCCAGCAGTGAAGCCAGGAGCGTAAGCACAGATACGCAGTATTTT	CASSEARSVSTDTQYF
TRBV7-9	TRBJ2-1	NA	few	TGTGCCATCGGGAGCCACAATGAGCAGTTCTTC	CAIGSHNEQFF
TRBV9	TRBJ2-5	NA	NA	TGTGCCAGCAGCGTGGGCGGGACTGAGACCCAGTACTTC	CASSVGGTETQYF
TRBV6-4	TRBJ2-1	TRBD2	few	TGTGCCAGCAGTGACTACCTAGCGGGAGTGAATGAGCAGTTCTTC	CASSDYLAGVNEQFF
TRBV10-2	TRBJ1-4	NA	NA	TGCGCCACTAGGCTCGGGGTTAATGAAAAACTGTTTTTT	CATRLGVNEKLFF
TRBV3-1	TRBJ2-3	NA	few	TGTGCCAGCAGCCAAGTCGACGGCACAGATACGCAGTATTTT	CASSQVDGTDTQYF
TRBV20-1	TRBJ2-3	TRBD2	NA	TGCAGTGCTTCACCGGGACTAGCGGTCCAGGATACGCAGTATTTT	CSASPGLAVQDTQYF
TRBV28	TRBJ1-6	NA	NA	TGTGCCAGCCAGGACTCCTATAATTCACCCCTCCACTTT	CASQDSYNSPLHF
TRBV20-1	TRBJ1-1	NA	many	TGCAGTGCTAGGGACAGGAACACTGAAGCTTTCTTT	CSARDRNTEAFF
TRBV7-6	TRBJ2-7	NA	NA	TGTGCCAGCAGCCCTTTGACAGGCCCCTACGAGCAGTACTTC	CASSPLTGPYEQYF
TRBV20-1	TRBJ2-7	NA	few	TGCAGTGCCGCGGGGTATTCGAGTACCGCTTCAGACGAGCAGTACTTC	CSAAGYSSTASDEQYF
TRBV12-3/TRBV12-4	TRBJ1-1	NA	NA	TGTGCCAGCAGGGCTGGGACAAGCAACACTGAAGCTTTCTTT	CASRAGTSNTEAFF
TRBV6-1	TRBJ1-1	NA	few	TGTGCCAGCATAAAAGGACCGACGAACACTGAAGCTTTCTTT	CASIKGPTNTEAFF
TRBV20-1	TRBJ1-2	TRBD1	NA	TGCAGTGCTCCGCAGGGACAGGGGCACTATGGCTACACCTTC	CSAPQGQGHYGYTF
TRBV20-1	TRBJ2-4	NA	few	TGCAGTGCTTTTCGACAGGGACTAGCCAAAAACATTCAGTACTTC	CSAFRQGLAKNIQYF
TRBV7-2	TRBJ2-1	TRBD2	NA	TGTGCCAGCAGCTTTATAGCGGGAGGTTGGAATGAGCAGTTCTTC	CASSFIAGGWNEQFF
TRBV27	TRBJ1-2	TRBD1	NA	TGTGCCAGCAGTTCAATACGAGGGGGCGCTGAGGGCTACACCTTC	CASSSIRGGAEGYTF
TRBV20-1	TRBJ2-7	NA	many	TGCAGTGCCGGCAAGGGCCTGTCCTACGAGCAGTACTTC	CSAGKGLSYEQYF
TRBV20-1	TRBJ2-5	NA	NA	TGCAGTGCTAGAGATAGCCTAGAAGAGACCCAGTACTTC	CSARDSLEETQYF
TRBV7-9	TRBJ2-5	TRBD2	few	TGTGCCAGCAGCCCAAGCGGGGGCCAAGAGACCCAGTACTTC	CASSPSGGQETQYF
TRBV10-3	TRBJ1-2	TRBD1	NA	TGTGCCATCAGGCCGGGGACAGGGTATGGCTACACCTTC	CAIRPGTGYGYTF
TRBV6-5	TRBJ2-2	NA	NA	TGTGCCAGCAGTTACTCGATTTTGGTGGGCAGGGGGGACACCGGGGAGCTGTTTTTT	CASSYSILVGRGDTGELFF
TRBV20-1	TRBJ2-1	NA	NA	TGCAGTGCCTATGAGGGGGGGGCTAACAATGAGCAGTTCTTC	CSAYEGGANNEQFF
TRBV5-1	TRBJ2-3	TRBD1	few	TGCGCCAGCAGCACACCGGGACAGGGGCCAGATACGCAGTATTTT	CASSTPGQGPDTQYF
TRBV4-2	TRBJ1-2	NA	NA	TGTGCCAGCAGCCAAGATTTAAGCGTCAGGGGCCATGGCTACACCTTC	CASSQDLSVRGHGYTF
TRBV7-2	TRBJ2-3	NA	many	TGTGCCAGCAGCCGCATAAGGACAGCAGATACGCAGTATTTT	CASSRIRTADTQYF
TRBV3-1	TRBJ2-1	NA	NA	TGTGCCAGCAGCCAAGTTCCGAATACCTACAATGAGCAGTTCTTC	CASSQVPNTYNEQFF
TRBV4-1	TRBJ2-1	NA	NA	TGCGCCAGCAGCCGACCCTCGGTGATGCCCTACAATGAGCAGTTCTTC	CASSRPSVMPYNEQFF
TRBV12-3/TRBV12-4	TRBJ2-5	NA	many	TGTGCCAGCAGTTTCGTAGGGCTGAAGACCCAGTACTTC	CASSFVGLKTQYF
TRBV11-2	TRBJ2-1	TRBD2	NA	TGTGCCAGCAGCGGTGGGGGGGAGGCCTACAATGAGCAGTTCTTC	CASSGGGEAYNEQFF
TRBV24-1	TRBJ2-7	NA	NA	TGTGCCACCAGCCGGGGGCTAAACTACGAGCAGTACTTC	CATSRGLNYEQYF
TRBV4-3	TRBJ2-3	TRBD2	NA	TGCGCCAGCAGCCAAGAACGAGCGGGAGAGTGGATAGATACGCAGTATTTT	CASSQERAGEWIDTQYF
TRBV4-3	TRBJ2-1	NA	NA	TGCGCCAGCAGCCAAGGGGGTAGCGGTGCCTACAATGAGCAGTTCTTC	CASSQGGSGAYNEQFF
TRBV4-3	TRBJ2-1	NA	many	TGCGCCAGCAGCCGGACGATGGTCGGGAGATCCGGTAAGAATGAGCAGTTCTTC	CASSRTMVGRSGKNEQFF
TRBV7-2	TRBJ2-2	TRBD2	NA	TGTGCCAGCAGCAACTGGGGAGGGAGAGCCGGGGAGCTGTTTTTT	CASSNWGGRAGELFF
TRBV9	TRBJ2-7	TRBD1	NA	TGTGCCAGCAGCGTAGGTGACAGGGCTGGAGAGCAGTACTTC	CASSVGDRAGEQYF
TRBV27	TRBJ2-1	NA	few	TGTGCCAGCAGTCTTAAAGGGTGGTACCGGGAAGACAATGAGCAGTTCTTC	CASSLKGWYREDNEQFF
TRBV9	TRBJ1-1	TRBD1	few	TGTGCCAGCAGCGTCGAACAGGGGCACACTGAAGCTTTCTTT	CASSVEQGHTEAFF
TRBV5-1	TRBJ2-7	TRBD2	NA	TGCGCCAGCAGCTTGGTAGCGGGAGTCTACGAGCAGTACTTC	CASSLVAGVYEQYF
TRBV20-1	TRBJ2-5	NA	few	TGCAGTGCTAGAATCCCCAGCCAAGAGACCCAGTACTTC	CSARIPSQETQYF
TRBV20-1	TRBJ2-1	TRBD2	NA	TGCAGTGCTAGAGGTCTAGCGGGATATACTGAGCAGTTCTTC	CSARGLAGYTEQFF
TRBV12-5	TRBJ2-1	NA	NA	TGTGCTAGTGGTTTGGTACTCGATGGGATGGCTTGGACCAATGAGCAGTTCTTC	CASGLVLDGMAWTNEQFF
TRBV5-1	TRBJ2-1	NA	few	TGCGCCAGCAGTAATGGCAGGGAGGATGGGGAGCAGTTCTTC	CASSNGREDGEQFF